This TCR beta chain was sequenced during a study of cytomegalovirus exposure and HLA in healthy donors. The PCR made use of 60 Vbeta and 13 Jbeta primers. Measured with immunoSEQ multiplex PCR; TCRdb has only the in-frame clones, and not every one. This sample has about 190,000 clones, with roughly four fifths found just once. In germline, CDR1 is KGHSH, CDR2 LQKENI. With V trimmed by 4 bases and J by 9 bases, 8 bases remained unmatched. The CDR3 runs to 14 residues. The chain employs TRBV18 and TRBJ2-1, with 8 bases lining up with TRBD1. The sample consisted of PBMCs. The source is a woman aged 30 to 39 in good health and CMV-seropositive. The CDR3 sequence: CASSRGRTGSEQFF. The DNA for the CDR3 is TGTGCCAGCTCACGGGGGCGGACAGGGTCTGAGCAGTTCTTC.